Here is one T cell receptor (beta chain) with its context. Its target is unknown. TCRdb redid the calling of the reads with MiXCR, one entry per CDR3 protein. The sample shows some 390,000 distinct CDR3 sequences, 18% of them seen only once. This entry comes from a study of T cell repertoires in cytomegalovirus infection. On the study more broadly: Indicated by public TCR beta signatures were CMV infection and matching HLA type.

V lost 7 bases to trimming and J lost 6 bases; unmatched junction nucleotides: 9. CDR1 and CDR2 from the germline V gene are SQVTM and ANQGSEA. The CDR3 has 13 residues. General study findings and limits: There were carriers of CMV plus the relevant HLA, and cumulative public TCR beta family frequency identified them.

The receptor comes from a human donor in good health (CMV status not recorded). Some clones in this sample may be carry-over from other donors' samples. The chain is built from TRBV29-1 and TRBJ2-1; 7 nucleotides match TRBD2. Sequenced input: PBMCs. This CDR3 reads CSARTSDANEQFF. In nucleotides, the CDR3 is TGCAGCGCCAGGACTAGTGATGCCAATGAGCAGTTCTTC.